The 7 T cell receptor beta chains given below trace back to one sample, sequenced in a study of metastatic and nonmetastatic thyroid tumors. TCRdb re-clonotyped the PCR reads through MiXCR. This table has tens of thousands of clones, 15% to 20% appearing once. Before thyroid surgery, none of the patients had received any treatment. The sequencing sample was made of blood. Source of these receptors: a female donor with papillary thyroid cancer or a benign thyroid nodule (not recorded which). Some clones in this sample may be carry-over from other donors' samples.

This clone was seen many times. The J gene is TRBJ2-2, the V gene TRBV5-1, with 9 bases matching TRBD1. Per germline, CDR1 SGHRS and CDR2 YFSETQ. The ends lost 3 bases at V and 2 bases at J; junction bases unmatched: 14. The CDR3 has 19 amino acids. The CDR3, as DNA: TGCGCCAGCAGCTCTCTATCGAGAGGGACAGGGCCTAACACCGGGGAGCTGTTTTTT. Its protein is CASSSLSRGTGPNTGELFF.

In this sample, this clone turned up many times. The J gene is TRBJ1-2, the V gene TRBV3-1, with D maybe TRBD1 (6 bases). Per germline, CDR1 LGHDT and CDR2 YNNKEL (reference sequence). The CDR3 is made up of 16 amino acids. Deletions cut 1 base from V and 4 bases from J, with 16 bases between. CDR3 protein: CASSQGFGRGGYGYTF. The CDR3 nucleotides are TGTGCCAGCAGCCAAGGCTTTGGTAGGGGGGGCTATGGCTACACCTTC.

By share, this clone counts as medium-sized. The rearrangement joins TRBV19 to TRBJ2-7, with 7 bases matching TRBD1. After removal of 3 bases from V and 2 bases from J, the junction contained 1 base not matched to a gene. The CDR3 has 13 residues. CDR1 and CDR2 (germline): LNHDA, SQIVND (reference sequence). CDR3: CASSIGTAYEQYF. CDR3 bases: TGTGCCAGTAGTATTGGGACAGCCTACGAGCAGTACTTC.

The V call is TRBV15, the J call TRBJ1-5; the match to TRBD1 covers 8 bases. Per the germline V gene, CDR1 is LNHNV and CDR2 is YYDKDF (reference sequence). After removal of 3 bases from V and 4 bases from J, the junction contained 2 bases not matched to a gene. This CDR3 spans 14 amino acids. CDR3 in amino acids: CATSRGQENQPQHF. The CDR3 DNA sequence: TGTGCCACCAGCAGGGGACAGGAAAATCAGCCCCAGCATTTT.

This clone was observed a few times. One end of the junction fails to match germline, which may point to a read error. This sequence joins TRBV5-1 and TRBJ2-2; either TRBD1 or TRBD2 may fit D (5 bases each). CDR1 and CDR2 from the germline V gene are SGHRS and YFSETQ. The CDR3 spans 14 residues. CDR3 residues: CASSDSLNTGELPF. The CDR3 nucleotides are TGCGCCAGCAGTGACAGCTTGAACACCGGGGAGCTGCCTTTT.

A note on this clone: At one end, the junction sequence differs from germline, possibly due to a read error. This chain uses TRBV3-1 with TRBJ2-7; 7 nucleotides match TRBD1. CDR3 length: 18 amino acids. CDR1 LGHDT and CDR2 YNNKEL come from the germline V gene (reference sequence). Here the CDR3 reads CASSQGLGTVTTVYEQCF. The DNA of the CDR3 is TGTGCCAGCAGCCAAGGTCTGGGGACAGTCACCACCGTCTACGAGCAGTGCTTC.

This clone appeared a few times. The gene calls are TRBV2 and TRBJ2-2; the D gene could be TRBD1 or TRBD2 (5 bases each). The germline CDR1 and CDR2 sequences are SNHLY and FYNNEI. The CDR3 is made up of 13 amino acids. Deletions cut 6 bases from V and 6 bases from J, with 11 bases between. CDR3 sequence (DNA): TGTGCCAGCAGGGCCGGGACGGCCGGGGAGCTGTTTTTT. Residues: CASRAGTAGELFF.